The sequence of this T cell receptor (beta chain) was determined in a study of blood T cells in healthy people across ages. Study outcomes and limitations: Age brought a roughly linear fall in TCR beta diversity measured per million T cells. Because donor CMV status was unknown, expanded clonotype changes were possibly confounded.

PBMCs numbering at least 6 million were isolated per sample. V trimming: 4 bases; J trimming: 2 bases; junction bases outside the gene matches: 12. CDR1 is DFQATT and CDR2 is SNEGSKA in the germline V gene (reference sequence). The CDR3 totals 16 residues. Note on this clonotype: What it binds is not known.

Primed by a sample-barcoded 5' primer and a J-beta primer mix, a second PCR proceeded for about 6 to 11 cycles. TCRdb re-called the 5' RACE reads through MiXCR, storing one row per CDR3 protein. The sample has about 1.4 million distinct CDR3 sequences; approximately 59% are singletons. The chain has TRBV20-1 and TRBJ2-5, with 8 bases that match TRBD2. Sequencing used blood. This clonotype was sampled from a man between 18 and 35 years old in good health. The CDR3 spells CSATPRTSWRQETQYF. The CDR3 DNA follows: TGCAGTGCTACCCCCCGGACTAGCTGGCGACAAGAGACCCAGTACTTC.